The rows below give T cell receptor beta chains drawn from one sample of a study of T cells in Graves' hyperthyroidism and ophthalmopathy. TCRdb ran MiXCR on the multiplex PCR reads and lists one entry per CDR3 protein. The table has about 620,000 distinct CDR3 sequences, 15% to 20% seen once. The sample taken for sequencing was blood. These TCRs come from a young woman with Graves' hyperthyroidism. The CDR3 runs from the conserved cysteine through the conserved F or W. A D gene is named only where the DNA matches it firmly. A clone size is listed for some rows: how often the clone was seen (once, few, many), or a class if it is expanded.

CSAREPTGNPGNTIYF,TGCAGTGCTAGAGAACCGACAGGGAACCCTGGAAACACCATATATTTT,TRBJ1-3,TRBV20-1,.,TRBD1
CASQLAGEREQYF,TGTGCCAGCCAATTAGCGGGAGAACGGGAGCAGTACTTC,TRBJ2-7,TRBV11-2,few,TRBD2
CASSLGDSGYNEQFF,TGTGCCAGCAGCTTAGGGGATAGCGGCTACAATGAGCAGTTCTTC,TRBJ2-1,TRBV11-1,many,.
CASSPPGQGTETQYF,TGTGCCAGCTCACCACCGGGACAGGGGACAGAGACCCAGTACTTC,TRBJ2-5,TRBV18,.,TRBD1
CAWSKASYEQYF,TGTGCCTGGAGTAAAGCTTCCTACGAGCAGTACTTC,TRBJ2-7,TRBV30,many,.
CAYGQGKFF,TGTGCGTATGGACAGGGGAAGTTCTTC,TRBJ2-1,TRBV30,.,TRBD1
CAWSNWREFVNYEQYF,TGTGCCTGGAGTAATTGGCGGGAGTTCGTCAACTACGAGCAGTACTTC,TRBJ2-7,TRBV30,few,TRBD2
CSVVGDRGTGGVSTEAFF,TGCAGCGTTGTAGGGGACCGGGGGACAGGAGGCGTCAGCACTGAAGCTTTCTTT,TRBJ1-1,TRBV29-1,few,TRBD1
CAIGNRGLSEAFF,TGTGCCATAGGGAACAGGGGGCTTTCTGAAGCTTTCTTT,TRBJ1-1,TRBV6-1,few,TRBD1
CASTGTNRAYRSNQPQHF,TGTGCCAGCACAGGGACCAACAGGGCCTACCGTAGCAATCAGCCCCAGCATTTT,TRBJ1-5,TRBV6-1,.,.
CASSGRKRHHNDQFF,TGTGCCAGCAGTGGTCGGAAGCGGCATCACAATGATCAGTTCTTC,TRBJ2-1,TRBV25-1,.,.
CASSEGGRSYNEQFF,TGTGCCAGCAGTGAGGGCGGGAGGTCCTACAATGAGCAGTTCTTC,TRBJ2-1,TRBV6-1,.,TRBD2
CASSKKNIQYF,TGTGCCAGCAGTAAGAAAAACATTCAGTACTTC,TRBJ2-4,TRBV14,.,.
CASSLSQGFYNEQFF,TGCGCCAGCAGCTTGTCCCAGGGTTTCTACAATGAGCAGTTCTTC,TRBJ2-1,TRBV5-1,few,.
CASSKGGVGGISYNEQFF,TGTGCCAGCAGCAAAGGTGGCGTAGGTGGGATCTCCTACAATGAGCAGTTCTTC,TRBJ2-1,TRBV6-1,many,.
CASGHRVRAATNEKLFF,TGTGCTAGTGGACACAGGGTGAGGGCTGCAACTAATGAAAAACTGTTTTTT,TRBJ1-4,TRBV12-5,.,.
CAWRRKASGLTGTQYF,TGTGCCTGGCGGAGGAAGGCTAGCGGCCTGACCGGTACGCAGTATTTT,TRBJ2-3,TRBV30,many,TRBD2